The 14 T cell receptor beta chains below all came from one sample that was sequenced in a study of blood T cell repertoires in COVID-19. Sequenced by immunoSEQ multiplex PCR; TCRdb stores in-frame clones only, minus some. The data contain 400,000 to 450,000 clones, approximately 90% of them seen just once; the ten biggest clones take up about 1.5%. Sequencing used peripheral blood. Source of these receptors: a woman aged 25-40 years with active or convalescent COVID-19.

J is TRBJ1-1 and V is TRBV3-1 (or the pseudogene TRBV3-2), with D possibly matching TRBD1 (5 bases). This CDR3 has 13 amino acids. Trimming left V 0 bases short and J 9 bases short, with 11 bases between. The germline CDR1 and CDR2 sequences are LGHDT and YNNKEL (reference sequence). CDR3 residues: CASSQDKTEKAFF. CDR3 nucleotide sequence: TGTGCCAGCAGCCAAGATAAGACAGAGAAAGCTTTCTTT.

The genes are TRBV27 and TRBJ1-2; TRBD1 agrees at 9 bases. V lost 8 bases and J lost 2; bases outside the gene matches: 15. This CDR3 spans 17 amino acids. Germline CDR1 and CDR2: MNHEY and SMNVEV (reference sequence). Written as DNA, the CDR3 is TGTGCCAGCGCGCCGAGGACAGGGGCCGTCGGGAACTATGGCTACACCTTC. Residues: CASAPRTGAVGNYGYTF.

The gene calls are TRBV10-3 and TRBJ2-1; 16 bases map to TRBD2. V shed 6 bases and J 9 bases; nucleotides not matched to a gene: 11. The CDR3 has 17 amino acids. Germline loops: CDR1 ENHRY, CDR2 SYGVKD. The CDR3: CAISEGTSGRGGGEQFF. The DNA for the CDR3 is TGTGCCATCAGCGAAGGGACTAGCGGGAGGGGGGGCGGTGAGCAGTTCTTC.

This clone was seen just once. This chain joins TRBV20-1 and TRBJ2-7, with a possible D match to TRBD2 (5 bases). The length of the CDR3 is 11 residues. Germline assignment: CDR1 DFQATT and CDR2 SNEGSKA (reference sequence). V was clipped by 4 bases and J by 6 bases, with 10 bases between them. CDR3 DNA sequence: TGCAGTGCTAACGGGGTCGGCGAGCAGTACTTC. Translation gives CSANGVGEQYF.

This chain uses TRBV7-2 with TRBJ1-1; D not resolved. Trimming took 1 base from V and 2 from J, leaving 20 bases between them. The germline CDR1 and CDR2 sequences are SGHTA and FQGNSA. The CDR3 runs 18 residues. CDR3 protein: CASSLGVGVRSYNTEAFF. As DNA, the CDR3 is TGTGCCAGCAGCTTAGGGGTGGGAGTCCGCTCTTATAACACTGAAGCTTTCTTT. Full variable domain (rest looked up from reference TRBV7-2 and TRBJ1-1): GAGVSQSPSNKVTEKGKDVELRCDPISGHTALYWYRQSLGQGLEFLIYFQGNSAPDKSGLPSDRFSAERTGGSVSTLTIQRTQQEDSAVYLCASSLGVGVRSYNTEAFFGQGTRLTVV.

The chain carries TRBV15 and TRBJ2-5; D unclear. Germline lookup yields CDR1 LNHNV and CDR2 YYDKDF (reference sequence). V lost 1 base to trimming and J lost 3 bases, with 3 bases between them. CDR3 length equals 12 residues. CDR3 residues: CATSRAEETQYF. CDR3 in DNA: TGTGCCACCAGCAGAGCTGAAGAGACCCAGTACTTC.

The chain uses TRBV5-5 and TRBJ1-1; tentatively, D is TRBD1 (6 bases). This CDR3 region has 16 residues. Germline V gene lookup returns CDR1 SGHKS and CDR2 YYEKEE (reference sequence). Trimming left V 4 bases short and J 3 bases short, with 19 bases between. The CDR3 bases are TGTGCCAGCAGCGCTACAGGGTGGAGTTTGTACACTGAAGCTTTCTTT. It encodes CASSATGWSLYTEAFF.

The gene calls are TRBV11-2 and TRBJ1-6; 9 bases are a match to TRBD1. CDR1 is SGHAT, CDR2 FQNNGV, per germline. CDR3 length: 15 residues. Losses at the gene ends were 6 bases for V and 7 bases for J; bases not matched to a gene: 7. CDR3 DNA sequence: TGTGCCAGCAGTCCACAGGGGGCTCTCAATTCACCCCTCCACTTT. It specifies CASSPQGALNSPLHF.

The rearrangement links TRBV2 to TRBJ2-1; 8 bases match TRBD2. Unmatched junction bases numbered 14, after V lost 7 bases and J lost 9 bases. The CDR3 runs 15 residues. Germline CDR1 and CDR2: SNHLY and FYNNEI. CDR3 in amino acids: CASTKEGLVGSEQFF. The CDR3 region has the DNA TGTGCCAGCACCAAGGAGGGACTAGTAGGTAGTGAGCAGTTCTTC.

The J gene is TRBJ2-7, the V gene TRBV19; 9 bases line up with TRBD1. The CDR3 is 14 amino acids. Unmatched junction bases numbered 10, after V lost 6 bases and J lost 7 bases. Germline-derived CDR1 and CDR2 are LNHDA and SQIVND (reference sequence). As DNA, the CDR3 is TGTGCCAGTAGATCGAGGGACAGGGCGGGTGAGCAGTACTTC. Translated, it gives CASRSRDRAGEQYF.

This clone was detected only once. The chain recombines TRBV6-5 with TRBJ2-1; 11 bases align to TRBD1. Germline CDR1 reads MNHEY; CDR2 reads SVGAGI. The CDR3 is 14 residues long. Trimming removed 7 bases from V and 6 bases from J; junction bases left unmatched: 5. The CDR3 bases are TGTGCCAGCACGGACAGGGGGCAGGGCAATGAGCAGTTCTTC. Encoded protein: CASTDRGQGNEQFF.

On this clone itself: This sample includes further DNA sequences coding for the same CDR3. The V and J genes are TRBV7-7 and TRBJ2-1; 13 bases are shared with TRBD2. Per the germline V gene, CDR1 is SSHAT and CDR2 is FNYEAQ (reference sequence). The ends lost 4 bases at V and 4 bases at J; junction bases unmatched: 1. The CDR3 totals 15 residues. The CDR3 DNA is TGTGCCAGCAGCTCGGGACTAGCGGGATACAATGAGCAGTTCTTC. It specifies CASSSGLAGYNEQFF.

This chain links TRBV5-6 with TRBJ1-1; perhaps TRBD1 as D (6 bases). This CDR3 is 14 amino acids long. In germline, CDR1 is SGHDT, CDR2 YYEEEE. The V gene lost 1 base and the J gene lost 7 bases, with 14 bases spanning the gap. CDR3 sequence: CASSLIRGTLEAFF. CDR3 coding DNA: TGTGCCAGCAGCTTGATCAGGGGCACCCTTGAAGCTTTCTTT.

The CDR3 DNA sequence: TGTGCCAGCAGTTCTCCCAGGGGTAGGGACACTGAAGCTTTCTTT. Translation: CASSSPRGRDTEAFF. This rearrangement joins TRBV6-5 to TRBJ1-1, with D tentatively TRBD1 (6 bases). This CDR3 contains 15 residues. V was cut by 4 bases and J by 3 bases, with 15 bases left in between. The V gene's germline CDR1 is MNHEY and CDR2 SVGAGI.